The 4 T cell receptor beta chains reported below all come from one sample, sequenced in a study of cytomegalovirus exposure and HLA in healthy donors. The PCR employed 60 Vbeta primers together with 13 Jbeta primers. Only in-frame clones appear in the TCRdb table, and some are missing; sequencing was by immunoSEQ multiplex PCR. The table lists 150,000 to 200,000 clones, 79% of them singletons, with over 2% in the top ten. Sample: PBMCs. These receptors were taken from a woman in her forties or fifties in good health and CMV-seronegative.

The chain has TRBV9 and TRBJ2-1; 8 nucleotides match TRBD2. Trimming cost V 4 bases and J 2 bases; bases outside gene matches: 8. Germline V gene lookup returns CDR1 SGDLS and CDR2 YYNGEE. The CDR3 is 16 amino acids. This chain's CDR3 is CASSHRGGAAYNEQFF. The CDR3 region has the DNA TGTGCCAGCAGCCATCGGGGGGGGGCGGCCTACAATGAGCAGTTCTTC.

The chain carries TRBV28 and TRBJ1-2; D might be TRBD1 (6 bases). Germline loops: CDR1 MDHEN, CDR2 SYDVKM. Trimming shortened V by 1 base and J by 7 bases, and 13 bases separated the two germline ends. CDR3 length: 14 residues. The CDR3 DNA is TGTGCCAGCAGTTTATTGGCAGGGGTGGGTGGCTACACCTTC. Amino acid sequence: CASSLLAGVGGYTF.

The chain is built from TRBV29-1 and TRBJ2-4, with D maybe TRBD1 (7 bases). In germline, CDR1 is SQVTM, CDR2 ANQGSEA. The CDR3 length is 15 residues. Trimming removed 1 base from V and 4 bases from J, with 14 bases in between. The CDR3 nucleotides are TGCAGCGTTGAAGGGCCAGGGGGGATTAAAAACATTCAGTACTTC. Residues: CSVEGPGGIKNIQYF.

Concerning this clone: Other DNA sequences in this sample translate to the same CDR3. The DNA for the CDR3 is TGTGCCAGTGCACGGGGGACAGGGGCCTCCAGTTATGGCTACACCTTC. Its translation: CASARGTGASSYGYTF. The chain links TRBV19 to TRBJ1-2, with 10 bases that match TRBD1. The CDR3 is made up of 16 amino acids. The trim removed 8 bases at V and 5 bases at J, leaving 14 bases unmatched. Germline CDR1 LNHDA, CDR2 SQIVND (reference sequence).